This T cell receptor beta chain was sequenced for a study of siplizumab effects on memory and regulatory T cells. Findings and limits, study-wide: With siplizumab, Treg-derived clones averaged roughly 62% of mappable alloreactive CD4+ clones, versus about 25% in controls. Contribution to the alloresponse seemed major for naive T cells, which also seemed more diverse than memory cells.

Regarding this clone: Its antigen remains unidentified.

The CDR3 extends over 15 amino acids. V trimming: 5 bases; J trimming: 6 bases; junction bases outside the gene matches: 11. Looked up from germline, CDR1 is MNHEY and CDR2 is SMNVEV (reference sequence). Unstimulated naive, memory, effector memory and TEMRA subsets from three donor pairs underwent sequencing. Only in-frame clones appear in the TCRdb table, and some are missing; sequencing was by immunoSEQ multiplex PCR. The repertoire holds tens of thousands of clones, with around 96% as singletons. This chain connects TRBV27 to TRBJ1-2; 8 bases line up with TRBD1. Input material: naive CD8+ T cells sorted from blood. The receptor was isolated from a human donor in good health. The CDR3 DNA reads as TGTGCCAGCAGTCCTGTCATGGACAGGGACCATGGCTACACCTTC. Translation: CASSPVMDRDHGYTF.